This TCR beta chain was captured by sequencing in a study of cytomegalovirus exposure and HLA in healthy donors. The wider study: The 90 to 150 validation repertoires, a later analysis reported, used the same platform as the 600 to 850 repertoires from the first cohort. Study observations and caveats: Among TCR beta chains, those listed as cytomegalovirus-associated numbered approximately 150. The finding came from a later analysis; first-cohort TCR clusters tended to co-occur in the 110 or so validation repertoires.

V shed 4 bases and J shed 4 bases, with 8 bases lying between them. CDR3 length: 13 amino acids. The germline V gene has CDR1 LNHDA and CDR2 SQIVND (reference sequence). About this clone itself: Its antigen is unidentified.

Profiling relied on immunoSEQ multiplex PCR, and the TCRdb table lists in-frame clones only, not all of them. The table lists approximately 160,000 clones, less than 90% of them singletons. The donors were part of the roughly 130-subject validation cohort, which stood apart from the roughly 640-subject first cohort. The genes are TRBV19 and TRBJ1-3, with D unclear. This TCR was recovered from a woman in her late teens or twenties in good health and CMV-seronegative. Material: PBMCs. The chain's CDR3 is CASSTRGGNTIYF. Written as DNA, the CDR3 is TGTGCCAGTAGTACCCGAGGGGGAAACACCATATATTTT.